This T cell receptor beta chain was recovered during a study of T cells after yellow fever vaccination. Study details: Where fractions had low cell numbers, libraries were prepared from them with the SMART-Seq v4 Ultra Low Input RNA kit.

TCRdb called the 5' RACE reads again in MiXCR, with one record for every CDR3 protein. The sample lists roughly 250,000 distinct CDR3 sequences; approximately 13% were seen once. Germline assignment: CDR1 MNHNS and CDR2 SASEGT. Unmatched junction bases numbered 6, after V lost 6 bases and J lost 8 bases. This CDR3 has 13 amino acids. The sequencing here drew on CD4+ T cells sorted from PBMCs, taken 45 days after the yellow fever booster vaccination. The TCR sequence derives from a man aged 25-40 years who received the YFV17D yellow fever vaccine. The rearrangement uses TRBV6-1 and TRBJ1-2, with TRBD1 identical over 10 bases. The CDR3 coding sequence is TGTGCCAGCAGGCTTGGACAGGGGGTAGGCTACACCTTC. This gives the protein CASRLGQGVGYTF.